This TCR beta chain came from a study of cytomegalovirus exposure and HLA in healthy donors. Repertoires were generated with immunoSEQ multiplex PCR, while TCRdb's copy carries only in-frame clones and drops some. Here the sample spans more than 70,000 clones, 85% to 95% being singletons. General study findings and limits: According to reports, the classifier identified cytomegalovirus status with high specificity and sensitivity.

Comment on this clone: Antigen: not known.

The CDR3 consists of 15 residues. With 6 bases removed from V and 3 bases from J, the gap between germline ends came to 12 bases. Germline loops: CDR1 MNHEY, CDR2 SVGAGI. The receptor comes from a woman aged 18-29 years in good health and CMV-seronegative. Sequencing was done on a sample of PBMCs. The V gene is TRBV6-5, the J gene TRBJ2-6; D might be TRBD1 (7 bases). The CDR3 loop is CASSQGEDGANVLTF. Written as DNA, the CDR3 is TGTGCCAGCAGCCAGGGGGAGGATGGGGCCAACGTCCTGACTTTC.